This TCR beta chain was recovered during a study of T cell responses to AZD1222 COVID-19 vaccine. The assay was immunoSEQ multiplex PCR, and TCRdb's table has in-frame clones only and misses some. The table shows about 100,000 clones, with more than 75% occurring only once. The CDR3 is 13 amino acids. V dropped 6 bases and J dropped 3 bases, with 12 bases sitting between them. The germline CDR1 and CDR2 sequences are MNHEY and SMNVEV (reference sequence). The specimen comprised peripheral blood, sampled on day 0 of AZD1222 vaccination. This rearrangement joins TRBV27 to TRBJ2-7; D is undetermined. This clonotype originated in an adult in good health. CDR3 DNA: TGTGCCAGCAGCGTGGGTCATCACTACGAGCAGTACTTC. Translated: CASSVGHHYEQYF.